The rows below give T cell receptor beta chains drawn from one sample of a study of blood T cells in healthy people across ages. TCRdb itself ran the 5' RACE reads through MiXCR, one entry per CDR3 protein. The sample includes about 620,000 distinct CDR3 sequences, roughly half of them seen just once. What was sequenced was blood. Receptors were obtained from a woman at least 80 years old in good health. The CDR3 runs from the conserved cysteine through the conserved F or W. Fields, in order: V gene, J gene, D gene, clone size, CDR3 protein, CDR3 DNA. D genes are given only for firm matches. Clone size, where shown, is once, few, many, or a class for clones that have expanded.

v_call: TRBV28
j_call: TRBJ2-5
d_call: -
clone_size: -
cdr3_aa: CASSFDQRSQETQYF
cdr3_nt: TGTGCCAGCAGTTTCGACCAAAGGAGCCAAGAGACCCAGTACTTC

v_call: TRBV11-2
j_call: TRBJ2-1
d_call: TRBD2
clone_size: many
cdr3_aa: CASSLLGTSGRGSYNEQFF
cdr3_nt: TGTGCCAGCAGCTTATTGGGGACTAGCGGGAGGGGGTCCTACAATGAGCAGTTCTTC

v_call: TRBV29-1
j_call: TRBJ2-1
d_call: -
clone_size: many
cdr3_aa: CSVRQDRGYNEQFF
cdr3_nt: TGCAGCGTTCGACAGGATAGAGGCTACAATGAGCAGTTCTTC

v_call: TRBV6-2/TRBV6-3
j_call: TRBJ1-6
d_call: -
clone_size: many
cdr3_aa: CASSYEGQVKGSPLHF
cdr3_nt: TGTGCCAGCAGTTACGAGGGACAAGTCAAGGGTTCACCCCTCCACTTT

v_call: TRBV7-2
j_call: TRBJ2-7
d_call: TRBD1
clone_size: -
cdr3_aa: CASSQGVAWTGFEQYF
cdr3_nt: TGTGCCAGCAGCCAGGGAGTTGCTTGGACAGGCTTCGAGCAGTACTTC

v_call: TRBV7-8
j_call: TRBJ2-7
d_call: -
clone_size: -
cdr3_aa: CASSLLYSSYEQYF
cdr3_nt: TGTGCCAGCAGCTTATTATACAGCTCCTACGAGCAGTACTTC

v_call: TRBV7-9
j_call: TRBJ2-4
d_call: TRBD2
clone_size: few
cdr3_aa: CASSLAAGGPPIQYF
cdr3_nt: TGTGCCAGCAGCTTAGCGGCGGGAGGGCCTCCCATTCAGTACTTC

v_call: TRBV10-3
j_call: TRBJ2-3
d_call: -
clone_size: -
cdr3_aa: CAIKEADTQYF
cdr3_nt: TGTGCCATCAAGGAGGCAGATACGCAGTATTTT

v_call: TRBV7-9
j_call: TRBJ2-3
d_call: TRBD2
clone_size: -
cdr3_aa: CASSLEGLAGFTDTQYF
cdr3_nt: TGTGCCAGCAGCTTAGAGGGACTAGCGGGTTTCACAGATACGCAGTATTTT

v_call: TRBV6-5
j_call: TRBJ2-5
d_call: -
clone_size: many
cdr3_aa: CASITWMGQETQYF
cdr3_nt: TGTGCCAGCATCACATGGATGGGCCAAGAGACCCAGTACTTC

v_call: TRBV20-1
j_call: TRBJ2-7
d_call: -
clone_size: -
cdr3_aa: CSASPGASYEQYF
cdr3_nt: TGCAGTGCTAGTCCTGGAGCCTCCTACGAGCAGTACTTC

v_call: TRBV10-3
j_call: TRBJ1-1
d_call: -
clone_size: few
cdr3_aa: CAISDLDMDTEAFF
cdr3_nt: TGTGCCATCAGTGACCTGGATATGGACACTGAAGCTTTCTTT

v_call: TRBV3-1
j_call: TRBJ1-2
d_call: -
clone_size: -
cdr3_aa: CASSQDRWARGYTF
cdr3_nt: TGTGCCAGCAGCCAAGATCGTTGGGCCCGGGGCTACACCTTC

v_call: TRBV5-8
j_call: TRBJ1-1
d_call: -
clone_size: few
cdr3_aa: CASSPFFSRAAGTEAFF
cdr3_nt: TGTGCCAGCAGCCCGTTCTTTTCCAGGGCCGCGGGCACTGAAGCTTTCTTT

v_call: TRBV4-3
j_call: TRBJ2-3
d_call: -
clone_size: once
cdr3_aa: CASSQKRGAGLTDTQYF
cdr3_nt: TGCGCCAGCAGCCAAAAAAGAGGTGCAGGTCTCACAGATACGCAGTATTTT

v_call: TRBV5-5
j_call: TRBJ1-2
d_call: -
clone_size: -
cdr3_aa: CASSPGDTYGYTF
cdr3_nt: TGTGCCAGCAGCCCCGGGGATACCTATGGCTACACCTTC

v_call: TRBV20-1
j_call: TRBJ2-5
d_call: TRBD2
clone_size: once
cdr3_aa: CSARRGGSETQYF
cdr3_nt: TGCAGTGCCAGGAGGGGCGGGAGTGAGACCCAGTACTTC

v_call: TRBV9
j_call: TRBJ2-1
d_call: -
clone_size: once
cdr3_aa: CASSVESARETQFF
cdr3_nt: TGTGCCAGCAGCGTAGAGTCGGCTCGGGAGACCCAGTTCTTC